These 32 T cell receptor beta chains came from one sample sequenced in a study of blood T cell repertoires in COVID-19 (dated by TCRdb to 2018 to 2021). The library was prepared using the immunoSEQ multiplex PCR assay. Not all clones reach the TCRdb copy of this immuneACCESS table, which keeps in-frame sequences only. Checked studies attribute under half of the gap to unresolved V genes and leave the rest unexplained. In this sample the table shows approximately 240,000 clones, 80% to 90% of which occur a single time. 4% to 6% of the sample belongs to the ten largest clones. Sample: peripheral blood. All receptors come from an older woman who had recovered from COVID-19.

The genes are TRBV20-1 and TRBJ1-2; D is ambiguous. Trimming removed 6 bases from V and 8 bases from J, with 13 bases in between. Germline V CDR1 and CDR2: DFQATT, SNEGSKA (reference sequence). CDR3 length: 11 amino acids. In nucleotides, the CDR3 is TGCAGTGCCGTTGGCCCGGGGGGCTACACCTTC. It encodes CSAVGPGGYTF.

The chain has TRBV7-9 and TRBJ2-6; D might be TRBD2 (5 bases). The CDR3 covers 17 residues. The germline gives CDR1 SEHNR, CDR2 FQNEAQ (reference sequence). Trimming cost V 5 bases and J 0 bases, with 14 bases left between them. The CDR3 DNA follows: TGTGCCAGCAGCCGTTCGGCGGGTTTCTCTGGGGCCAACGTCCTGACTTTC. Encoded protein: CASSRSAGFSGANVLTF. Together with reference TRBV7-9 and TRBJ2-6, the CDR3 gives the full variable domain: DTGVSQNPRHKITKRGQNVTFRCDPISEHNRLYWYRQTLGQGPEFLTYFQNEAQLEKSRLLSDRFSAERPKGSFSTLEIQRTEQGDSAMYLCASSRSAGFSGANVLTFGAGSRLTVL.

This clone was picked up a small number of times. The gene calls are TRBV25-1 and TRBJ1-4; 8 positions agree with TRBD1. Losses at the gene ends were 5 bases for V and 6 bases for J; bases not matched to a gene: 8. CDR1 is MGHDK and CDR2 is SYGVNS in the germline V gene. This CDR3 spans 15 amino acids. DNA for the CDR3: TGTGCCAGCAGTCCGCAGGGGGCTGGGGATGAAAAACTGTTTTTT. It yields the protein CASSPQGAGDEKLFF.

The rearrangement joins TRBV27 to TRBJ2-7; TRBD2 agrees at 10 bases. CDR3 size: 17 residues. V shed 3 bases, J shed 3 bases, and the junction held 11 bases outside the gene matches. Germline CDR1 is MNHEY and CDR2 is SMNVEV (reference sequence). As DNA, the CDR3 is TGTGCCAGCAGTTTGATCCCTGGTGGGACTAGCGTCTACGAGCAGTACTTC. Translation gives CASSLIPGGTSVYEQYF.

The J gene is TRBJ2-5, the V gene TRBV7-2, with D perhaps TRBD2 (6 bases). The germline V gene has CDR1 SGHTA and CDR2 FQGNSA. CDR3 length equals 14 residues. The V and J ends lost 3 bases and 4 bases respectively, with 12 bases between them. The CDR3 protein is CASSLELAGETQYF. The CDR3 DNA reads TGTGCCAGCAGCTTGGAACTAGCTGGAGAGACCCAGTACTTC. Complete variable domain (other parts from reference TRBV7-2 and TRBJ2-5): GAGVSQSPSNKVTEKGKDVELRCDPISGHTALYWYRQSLGQGLEFLIYFQGNSAPDKSGLPSDRFSAERTGGSVSTLTIQRTQQEDSAVYLCASSLELAGETQYFGPGTRLLVL.

The chain carries TRBV9 and TRBJ2-3, with D possibly matching TRBD2 (6 bases). The CDR3 is 16 amino acids. V lost 2 bases and J 1 base, leaving 14 bases between the germline ends. CDR1 SGDLS and CDR2 YYNGEE come from the germline V gene. CDR3 sequence: CASSVAGGEGTDTQYF. The CDR3 DNA reads as TGTGCCAGCAGCGTGGCGGGTGGGGAGGGCACAGATACGCAGTATTTT.

The chain carries TRBV30 and TRBJ1-3, with 10 bases that match TRBD1. Germline assignment: CDR1 GTSNPN and CDR2 SVGIG (reference sequence). This CDR3 has 14 amino acids. The V and J ends lost 5 bases and 4 bases, in that order; junction bases with no gene match: 5. The DNA for the CDR3 is TGTGCCTGGGGGACAGGGGTGATGGGAAACACCATATATTTT. Its protein product is CAWGTGVMGNTIYF.

The chain is built from TRBV19 and TRBJ1-1; D call uncertain. Per the germline V gene, CDR1 is LNHDA and CDR2 is SQIVND (reference sequence). The V and J ends lost 7 bases and 3 bases respectively, with 12 bases between them. The CDR3 runs 13 residues. The CDR3 spells CASTLELDTEAFF. The CDR3 nucleotides read TGTGCCAGTACCCTAGAATTGGACACTGAAGCTTTCTTT.

V and J are TRBV5-1 and TRBJ1-2; 7 nucleotides match TRBD1. The CDR3 has 13 amino acids. V shed 4 bases, J shed 6 bases, and the junction held 6 bases outside the gene matches. Germline-derived CDR1 and CDR2 are SGHRS and YFSETQ. The CDR3 DNA is TGCGCCAGCAGCCCAGGGACAGCCAATGGCTACACCTTC. Encoded protein: CASSPGTANGYTF.

On this clone: The sample contains more than one DNA sequence encoding this CDR3. The chain couples TRBV9 to TRBJ2-3; possible D gene TRBD2, 5 bases. Germline loops: CDR1 SGDLS, CDR2 YYNGEE. Between the trimmed V and J ends, which lost 0 bases and 3 bases, there was a span of 8 bases. The CDR3 runs to 14 residues. This CDR3 reads CASSVGRGTDTQYF. The CDR3, as DNA: TGTGCCAGCAGCGTAGGACGGGGTACAGATACGCAGTATTTT.

This chain connects TRBV25-1 to TRBJ2-7, with 9 bases identical to TRBD1. Germline-derived CDR1 and CDR2 are MGHDK and SYGVNS. The CDR3 contains 14 residues. The V gene end was trimmed by 8 bases and the J gene end by 0 bases; junction bases not matched to a gene: 5. The CDR3 spells CASSEDRGSYEQYF. The CDR3 DNA reads as TGTGCCAGCTCGGAGGACAGGGGCTCCTACGAGCAGTACTTC.

The rearrangement joins TRBV27 to TRBJ2-7; the match to TRBD1 covers 7 bases. Per the germline V gene, CDR1 is MNHEY and CDR2 is SMNVEV (reference sequence). After removal of 3 bases from V and 5 bases from J, the junction contained 10 bases not matched to a gene. The CDR3 extends over 15 amino acids. CDR3: CASSLRGHSGNEQYF. The CDR3 nucleotides are TGTGCCAGCAGTTTGAGGGGGCATTCGGGTAACGAGCAGTACTTC.

The chain uses TRBV4-3 and TRBJ2-2; D gene ambiguous. With 3 bases removed from V and 5 bases from J, the gap between germline ends came to 10 bases. This CDR3 comprises 14 residues. Germline V gene sequence: CDR1 LGHNA, CDR2 YSLEER. The CDR3 reads CASSHNQRTGELFF. Here the CDR3 DNA reads TGCGCCAGCAGCCACAACCAGCGAACCGGGGAGCTGTTTTTT.

V and J are TRBV9 and TRBJ1-1, with D perhaps matching TRBD1 (6 bases). The germline CDR1 and CDR2 sequences are SGDLS and YYNGEE. Trimming removed 4 bases at V and 4 bases at J, with 14 bases between. The CDR3 spans 14 residues. The CDR3 is CASSPRDTTTEAFF. The CDR3 nucleotides are TGTGCCAGCAGCCCAAGGGACACTACCACTGAAGCTTTCTTT. Looking up the rest from reference TRBV9 and TRBJ1-1 gives the full variable domain: DSGVTQTPKHLITATGQRVTLRCSPRSGDLSVYWYQQSLDQGLQFLIQYYNGEERAKGNILERFSAQQFPDLHSELNLSSLELGDSALYFCASSPRDTTTEAFFGQGTRLTVV.

The chain carries TRBV5-1 and TRBJ2-7; 10 bases match TRBD1. Germline CDR1 reads SGHRS; CDR2 reads YFSETQ. There are 15 residues in the CDR3. V shed 7 bases and J 0 bases; nucleotides not matched to a gene: 7. The CDR3 DNA is TGCGCCAGCTCCCCCCGGACAGGGGGCTCCTACGAGCAGTACTTC. Its protein product is CASSPRTGGSYEQYF.

This clone was picked up a small number of times. CDR3: CASSLGRAQETQYF. DNA for the CDR3: TGTGCCAGCAGCTTAGGGAGGGCACAAGAGACCCAGTACTTC. The rearrangement joins TRBV7-2 to TRBJ2-5; D is perhaps TRBD2 (6 bases). The CDR3 runs 14 residues. Trimming took off 1 base at V and 2 bases at J, with 8 bases between the two ends. Per the germline V gene, CDR1 is SGHTA and CDR2 is FQGNSA.

V is TRBV5-1 and J is TRBJ2-7; tentatively, D is TRBD2 (5 bases). Germline CDR1 and CDR2: SGHRS and YFSETQ. CDR3 size: 14 residues. Trimming pared 0 bases from V and 1 base from J, leaving 8 bases between. The CDR3 here is CASSLDSGSYEQYF. Here the CDR3 DNA reads TGCGCCAGCAGCTTGGATTCGGGATCCTACGAGCAGTACTTC.

This chain joins TRBV7-3 and TRBJ1-2; D gene ambiguous. Germline V lookup: CDR1 SGHTA, CDR2 FQGTGA. Trimming pared 5 bases from V and 2 bases from J, leaving 18 bases between. The CDR3 contains 16 residues. The CDR3 DNA reads as TGTGCCAGCAGCAAGGGAGGCAGAGAATTGAACTATGGCTACACCTTC. Translation gives CASSKGGRELNYGYTF.

This clone has only a few counts. The rearrangement joins TRBV10-1 to TRBJ2-3; D may be TRBD2 (6 bases). Germline V gives CDR1 WNHNN, CDR2 SYGVQD (reference sequence). V was trimmed by 3 bases and J by 5 bases, leaving 12 bases between them. The CDR3 length is 14 residues. CDR3 in DNA: TGCGCCAGCAGTGACGGGGGAACGATAGATACGCAGTATTTT. Its protein product is CASSDGGTIDTQYF.

Notes on this clone: Other nucleotide sequences from this sample produce the same CDR3. This chain uses TRBV18 with TRBJ1-1, with D possibly being TRBD1 (5 bases). Germline V gives CDR1 KGHSH, CDR2 LQKENI. This CDR3 has 13 residues. V was shortened by 3 bases and J by 3 bases, with 8 bases between the two germline ends. Here the CDR3 DNA reads TGTGCCAGCTCACCGGGGGGGGACACTGAAGCTTTCTTT. Amino acids: CASSPGGDTEAFF.

A word on this clone: Relative to the germline gene, one junction end is altered; a read error may explain this. The gene calls are TRBV28 and TRBJ2-5, with D maybe TRBD1 (6 bases). The CDR3 has 14 amino acids. Looked up from germline, CDR1 is MDHEN and CDR2 is SYDVKM. The CDR3 DNA sequence: TGTGCCAGCAGTATATGGACAGCTAAAGAGACCCAGTACTTC. It yields the protein CASSIWTAKETQYF.

This clone has only one observation. The V call is TRBV9, the J call TRBJ2-3; 11 bases are a match to TRBD2. V shed 3 bases, J shed 6 bases, and the junction held 9 bases outside the gene matches. Germline CDR1 reads SGDLS; CDR2 reads YYNGEE. This CDR3 comprises 16 residues. This CDR3 reads CASSALFSGGEDTQYF. CDR3 nucleotide sequence: TGTGCCAGCAGCGCCCTTTTTAGCGGGGGGGAGGATACGCAGTATTTT.

This chain uses TRBV7-3 with TRBJ1-1; TRBD1 matches 7 bases. CDR3 length: 14 amino acids. The germline V gene has CDR1 SGHTA and CDR2 FQGTGA. V lost 5 bases, J lost 3 bases, and 6 bases stayed unmatched. Here the CDR3 DNA reads TGTGCCAGCAGCGCGACAGGGTCCGACACTGAAGCTTTCTTT. It encodes CASSATGSDTEAFF.

This clone was observed a few times. The chain carries TRBV7-2 and TRBJ2-1; TRBD1 agrees at 8 bases. Trimming cost V 5 bases and J 9 bases; bases outside gene matches: 9. Germline assignment: CDR1 SGHTA and CDR2 FQGNSA. The CDR3 totals 14 residues. The CDR3 region has the DNA TGTGCCAGCAGCACCCGAGGACAGGGAGGTGAGCAGTTCTTC. As protein: CASSTRGQGGEQFF.

This chain connects TRBV5-8 to TRBJ2-7; 9 positions match TRBD1. This CDR3 contains 15 residues. Germline loops: CDR1 SGHTS, CDR2 YDEGEE. V was clipped by 4 bases and J by 2 bases; unmatched bases: 7. The CDR3 loop is CASSPGTGNPYEQYF. The CDR3 nucleotides read TGTGCCAGCAGCCCGGGGACAGGGAATCCCTACGAGCAGTACTTC.

The V and J genes are TRBV18 and TRBJ2-7; 9 bases are a match to TRBD1. The trim removed 2 bases at V and 2 bases at J, leaving 1 base unmatched. Germline V CDR1 and CDR2: KGHSH, LQKENI. The CDR3 has 14 amino acids. DNA for the CDR3: TGTGCCAGCTCACCAGGACAGGGGCCCTACGAGCAGTACTTC. This gives the protein CASSPGQGPYEQYF.

This chain links TRBV7-2 with TRBJ2-5; D possibly corresponds to TRBD2 (6 bases). Germline CDR1 reads SGHTA; CDR2 reads FQGNSA. The V and J ends lost 10 bases and 3 bases respectively, with 15 bases between them. The CDR3 is made up of 13 amino acids. The CDR3 reads CATSLGRKETQYF. The DNA of the CDR3 is TGTGCCACCTCCCTGGGGAGGAAAGAGACCCAGTACTTC.

V and J are TRBV29-1 and TRBJ1-1; 9 bases are shared with TRBD1. The CDR3 consists of 13 residues. The germline V gene has CDR1 SQVTM and CDR2 ANQGSEA. With V trimmed by 6 bases and J by 4 bases, 6 bases remained unmatched. The CDR3 loop is CSVGTGMSTEAFF. Written as DNA, the CDR3 is TGCAGCGTGGGGACAGGGATGAGCACTGAAGCTTTCTTT.

The chain recombines TRBV9 with TRBJ2-1; D is unclear. CDR3 length: 15 amino acids. V lost 0 bases to trimming and J lost 4 bases, with 11 bases between them. Germline V gene sequence: CDR1 SGDLS, CDR2 YYNGEE. CDR3 loop: CASSVGTDLYNEQFF. The CDR3 coding sequence is TGTGCCAGCAGCGTAGGTACAGACCTATACAATGAGCAGTTCTTC. Variable domain in full (rest from reference TRBV9 and TRBJ2-1): DSGVTQTPKHLITATGQRVTLRCSPRSGDLSVYWYQQSLDQGLQFLIQYYNGEERAKGNILERFSAQQFPDLHSELNLSSLELGDSALYFCASSVGTDLYNEQFFGPGTRLTVL.

For this clone: Distinct nucleotide sequences in the sample also encode this CDR3. V and J are TRBV6-5 and TRBJ2-5; TRBD2 might be the D (6 bases). The CDR3 is made up of 14 amino acids. Per germline, CDR1 MNHEY and CDR2 SVGAGI. V gave up 0 bases and J gave up 3 bases, with 8 bases separating them. CDR3 DNA: TGTGCCAGCAGTTACTCGGGGGGTGAAGAGACCCAGTACTTC. It yields the protein CASSYSGGEETQYF.

This chain links TRBV6-2 or TRBV6-3 with TRBJ2-3, with 11 nucleotides matching TRBD2. The trim removed 4 bases at V and 11 bases at J, leaving 5 bases unmatched. CDR1 and CDR2 (germline): MNHEY, SVGEGT. The CDR3 is 13 amino acids. The CDR3 loop reads CASSSPGLAEQYF. CDR3 in DNA: TGTGCCAGCAGTTCTCCGGGACTAGCGGAGCAGTATTTT.

This chain connects TRBV4-2 to TRBJ1-3; D may be TRBD1 (5 bases). Germline CDR1 is LGHNA and CDR2 is YNFKEQ. CDR3 size: 18 residues. The V gene lost 1 base and the J gene lost 1 base, with 17 bases spanning the gap. This CDR3 is CASSQGRRAGHSGNTIYF. The CDR3 DNA is TGTGCCAGCAGCCAAGGCCGCAGGGCCGGGCATTCTGGAAACACCATATATTTT.